The 26 T cell receptor beta chains reported below all come from one sample, sequenced in a study of blood T cells in healthy people across ages. Through a sample-barcoded 5' primer and a J-beta primer mix, a second PCR was run for about 6 to 11 cycles. TCRdb ran MiXCR on the 5' RACE reads and lists one entry per CDR3 protein. The repertoire holds 1 million or so distinct CDR3 sequences, with more than 35% as singletons. Material for sequencing was blood. These receptors came from a woman in her sixties or seventies in good health.

V usage is TRBV20-1 and J usage is TRBJ2-1; D could derive from TRBD1 or TRBD2 (5 bases each). The germline gives CDR1 DFQATT, CDR2 SNEGSKA (reference sequence). V was clipped by 6 bases and J by 4 bases, with 19 bases between them. The CDR3 sequence is 15 residues long. This CDR3 reads CSASRGLPGYNEQFF. DNA of the CDR3: TGCAGTGCCAGTAGGGGTCTCCCGGGGTACAATGAGCAGTTCTTC.

This clonotype has a handful of counts. The V gene is TRBV20-1, the J gene TRBJ2-5; 10 bases agree with TRBD2. The better agreement between TRBJ2-7 and the DNA end casts doubt on the J call. Germline V gene sequence: CDR1 DFQATT, CDR2 SNEGSKA (reference sequence). The CDR3 extends over 16 amino acids. CDR3 nucleotide sequence: TGCAGTGCTAGAGATCCCACTAGCGGGGTCTCGAACGAGCAGTACTTC. Translating gives CSARDPTSGVSNEQYF.

The gene calls are TRBV3-1 and TRBJ2-1; 11 nucleotides match TRBD1. The germline V gene has CDR1 LGHDT and CDR2 YNNKEL (reference sequence). V lost 1 base and J lost 6; bases outside the gene matches: 2. The CDR3 sequence is 15 residues long. DNA for the CDR3: TGTGCCAGCAGCCAAGCCGGGACAGGGGGCAATGAGCAGTTCTTC. Translating gives CASSQAGTGGNEQFF.

The CDR3 spells CAISNSGIRSYEQYF. The CDR3, as DNA: TGTGCCATCAGTAACTCGGGGATACGCTCCTACGAGCAGTACTTC. The chain uses TRBV10-3 and TRBJ2-5; the D gene is possibly TRBD2 (5 bases). Matching the DNA end better, TRBJ2-7 makes the J call doubtful. Germline-derived CDR1 and CDR2 are ENHRY and SYGVKD. The CDR3 has 15 residues.

The chain carries TRBV5-1 and TRBJ2-7; 14 bases agree with TRBD2. There are 18 residues in the CDR3. CDR1 SGHRS and CDR2 YFSETQ come from the germline V gene. J lost 3 bases, V lost 7 bases, and 15 bases had no gene match. CDR3 amino acids: CASAPGYSGLAGVYEQYF. CDR3 bases: TGCGCCAGCGCCCCCGGGTACTCGGGACTAGCGGGAGTCTACGAGCAGTACTTC.

The chain links TRBV6-6 to TRBJ2-1; D uncertain. Trimming removed 5 bases at V and 7 bases at J, with 15 bases between. This CDR3 is built from 14 residues. The germline gives CDR1 MNHNY, CDR2 SVGAGI (reference sequence). The CDR3 sequence is CASSHWALRNEQFF. The CDR3 DNA sequence: TGTGCCAGCAGTCACTGGGCTCTAAGAAATGAGCAGTTCTTC.

This clonotype was observed a few times. V usage is TRBV29-1 and J usage is TRBJ2-1; D is possibly TRBD1 or TRBD2 (5 bases each). The CDR3 spans 12 residues. Trimming pared 4 bases from V and 9 bases from J, leaving 13 bases between. CDR1 is SQVTM and CDR2 is ANQGSEA in the germline V gene. CDR3 DNA: TGCAGCGTTGCATCGCCGGGGACTGAGCAGTTCTTC. Translating gives CSVASPGTEQFF.

This clonotype was seen just once. The chain has TRBV30 and TRBJ2-1; no clear D gene. Germline V gene lookup returns CDR1 GTSNPN and CDR2 SVGIG (reference sequence). The CDR3 extends over 12 amino acids. V was cut by 4 bases and J by 6 bases, with 10 bases left in between. The CDR3 DNA reads as TGTGCCTGGAAAGACGGAGTCAATGAGCAGTTCTTC. This gives the protein CAWKDGVNEQFF. Using reference TRBV30 and TRBJ2-1 for the parts outside the CDR3, the full variable domain is SQTIHQWPATLVQPVGSPLSLECTVEGTSNPNLYWYRQAAGRGLQLLFYSVGIGQISSEVPQNLSASRPQDRQFILSSKKLLLSDSGFYLCAWKDGVNEQFFGPGTRLTVL.

The V gene is TRBV5-6, the J gene TRBJ2-3; D is unclear. Trimming shortened V by 3 bases and J by 5 bases, and 10 bases separated the two germline ends. CDR3 length: 13 amino acids. Germline loops: CDR1 SGHDT, CDR2 YYEEEE. CDR3 nucleotides: TGTGCCAGCAGCTCCCCTGATGGAGATACGCAGTATTTT. The encoded protein is CASSSPDGDTQYF.

This clonotype showed up many times. The V and J genes are TRBV10-3 and TRBJ2-3; D perhaps matches TRBD1 (6 bases). Germline CDR1 reads ENHRY; CDR2 reads SYGVKD. With 3 bases removed from V and 2 bases from J, the gap between germline ends came to 12 bases. CDR3 length: 15 amino acids. The CDR3 sequence is CAISEPGHITDTQYF. The CDR3 region has the DNA TGTGCCATCAGTGAACCGGGACACATCACAGATACGCAGTATTTT.

The chain is built from TRBV2 and TRBJ2-1; no definite D call. V lost 11 bases and J lost 5, with 19 bases in between. This CDR3 region has 14 residues. Germline V gives CDR1 SNHLY, CDR2 FYNNEI. CDR3 sequence (DNA): TGTGCCTCAGCGTTAGTCGCTCTTAACAATGAGCAGTTCTTC. This encodes CASALVALNNEQFF.

As to this clonotype: Germline and junction disagree at one end, which may indicate a read error. The chain is built from TRBV7-9 and TRBJ1-5; D remains unclear. The CDR3 is 14 amino acids. Germline V CDR1 and CDR2: SEHNR, FQNEAQ (reference sequence). For the CDR3, the DNA is TGTGCCAGCAGCTTAGCAACGGGAAATCGGCCCCAGCATTTT. Its translation is CASSLATGNRPQHF.

The CDR3 protein is CSAEGESSTDTQYF. DNA for the CDR3: TGCAGTGCCGAGGGGGAGTCCTCCACAGATACGCAGTATTTT. J is TRBJ2-3 and V is TRBV20-1, with a possible D match to TRBD1 (6 bases). This CDR3 contains 14 residues. Germline CDR1 and CDR2: DFQATT and SNEGSKA (reference sequence). V shed 6 bases and J shed 2 bases, with 15 bases lying between them.

This rearrangement joins TRBV2 to TRBJ1-4; D not resolved. This CDR3 region has 14 residues. From germline, CDR1 is SNHLY and CDR2 FYNNEI. V lost 0 bases to trimming and J lost 8 bases, with 10 bases between them. The CDR3 loop reads CASSEAAMQEKLFF. The CDR3 DNA sequence: TGTGCCAGCAGTGAAGCGGCTATGCAGGAAAAACTGTTTTTT.

The rearrangement uses TRBV6-1 and TRBJ2-7, with 12 positions matching TRBD2. V gave up 5 bases and J gave up 4 bases; unmatched junction bases: 9. Germline CDR1 is MNHNS and CDR2 is SASEGT. The CDR3 loop spans 16 amino acids. CDR3 amino acids: CASSSSGRAGGYEQYF. CDR3 coding DNA: TGTGCCAGCAGTTCTAGCGGGAGGGCCGGTGGGTACGAGCAGTACTTC.

This clonotype has just a few counts. The V and J genes are TRBV10-2 and TRBJ2-1; 15 nucleotides line up with TRBD2. Per germline, CDR1 WSHSY and CDR2 SAAADI. This CDR3 comprises 19 residues. Trimming removed 5 bases from V and 1 base from J; junction bases left unmatched: 9. CDR3 amino acids: CASSRTGTSGRTSYNEQFF. The DNA of the CDR3 is TGCGCCAGCAGTCGCACCGGGACTAGCGGGAGGACTTCCTACAATGAGCAGTTCTTC.

The V and J genes are TRBV5-1 and TRBJ2-5; 7 bases fit TRBD2. The DNA end lines up better with TRBJ2-7; the J call may be wrong. The CDR3 is 14 amino acids. Germline CDR1 and CDR2: SGHRS and YFSETQ. The CDR3, as DNA: TGCGCCAGCTTAACCCGGGAGGATCCCTACGAGCAGTACTTC. Translated: CASLTREDPYEQYF.

This clonotype was observed a handful of times. DNA for the CDR3: TGTGCCAGCAGTTTTATCAGGGCGGTAGATACGCAGTATTTT. Translating it yields CASSFIRAVDTQYF. The rearrangement joins TRBV12-3 or TRBV12-4 to TRBJ2-3; D might be TRBD1 (5 bases). The CDR3 is 14 residues long. Trimming took off 3 bases at V and 5 bases at J, with 12 bases between the two ends.

The CDR3 region is CASSHSRTSGSQYF. As DNA, the CDR3 is TGCGCCAGCAGCCACTCCCGGACTAGCGGGAGCCAGTACTTC. This rearrangement joins TRBV5-1 to TRBJ2-5, with 13 bases lining up with TRBD2. Germline lookup yields CDR1 SGHRS and CDR2 YFSETQ. CDR3 size: 14 residues. V was clipped by 4 bases and J by 10 bases; unmatched bases: 7.

This chain links TRBV7-9 with TRBJ1-2, with D uncertain. The V and J ends lost 4 bases and 4 bases respectively, with 7 bases between them. Germline V gives CDR1 SEHNR, CDR2 FQNEAQ (reference sequence). The CDR3 is 12 residues long. In DNA form, the CDR3 reads TGTGCCAGCAGCTCGGTAGTCTATGGCTACACCTTC. Translating gives CASSSVVYGYTF.

The chain links TRBV7-6 to TRBJ2-7, with D uncertain. The germline gives CDR1 SGHVS, CDR2 FNYEAQ. The CDR3 is 14 amino acids. V was shortened by 2 bases and J by 4 bases, with 12 bases between the two germline ends. CDR3 in DNA: TGTGCCAGCAGCTTAAAGCATACGGGTTACGAGCAGTACTTC. It codes for CASSLKHTGYEQYF.

The table lists this clonotype with many counts. This sequence joins TRBV29-1 and TRBJ2-5, with TRBD1 identical over 7 bases. CDR1 and CDR2 (germline): SQVTM, ANQGSEA. The CDR3 consists of 12 residues. The J segment lost 1 base and the V segment lost 6 bases, leaving 2 bases of the junction unmatched. The CDR3 sequence: CSVGQLQETQYF. In DNA, the CDR3 is TGCAGCGTGGGACAGCTCCAAGAGACCCAGTACTTC.

This clonotype was counted ten times or more. V gene TRBV11-1 combines with J gene TRBJ2-7; tentatively, D is TRBD1 or TRBD2 (7 bases each). Trimming stripped 6 bases from V and 0 bases from J, with 15 bases between. From germline, CDR1 is SGHAT and CDR2 FQDESV (reference sequence). CDR3 length: 15 residues. The CDR3 DNA follows: TGTGCCAGCAGTCGGGGGGACAGACCCTCCTACGAGCAGTACTTC. Its translation is CASSRGDRPSYEQYF.

The V gene is TRBV27, the J gene TRBJ2-1; 15 positions agree with TRBD2. The CDR3 has 15 residues. The germline CDR1 and CDR2 sequences are MNHEY and SMNVEV (reference sequence). The junction had 7 bases not matched to a gene; V was cut back by 5 bases and J by 11 bases. In DNA form, the CDR3 reads TGTGCCAGCAGTCAGGGGACTAGCGGGAGGCCTAAGCAGTTCTTC. Its translation is CASSQGTSGRPKQFF.

This clonotype was picked up a small number of times. The rearrangement links TRBV7-3 to TRBJ2-3, with TRBD1 identical over 8 bases. The CDR3 is 17 residues long. Germline CDR1 and CDR2: SGHTA and FQGTGA. J gave up 1 base and V 1 base, and 7 bases lay outside the gene matches. The CDR3: CASSLNGQGFGTDTQYF. CDR3 coding DNA: TGTGCCAGCAGCTTAAACGGACAGGGTTTTGGCACAGATACGCAGTATTTT.

The rearrangement links TRBV7-2 to TRBJ1-6, with TRBD1 matching over 9 bases. The junction had 15 bases not matched to a gene; V was cut back by 11 bases and J by 13 bases. The length of the CDR3 is 14 residues. In germline, CDR1 is SGHTA, CDR2 FQGNSA. The CDR3 here is CAVNGGTGLRPLHF. In DNA form, the CDR3 reads TGTGCCGTTAATGGTGGGACAGGGTTGAGGCCCCTCCACTTT. The full variable domain, completed using reference TRBV7-2 and TRBJ1-6, is GAGVSQSPSNKVTEKGKDVELRCDPISGHTALYWYRQSLGQGLEFLIYFQGNSAPDKSGLPSDRFSAERTGGSVSTLTIQRTQQEDSAVYLCAVNGGTGLRPLHFGNGTRLTVT.